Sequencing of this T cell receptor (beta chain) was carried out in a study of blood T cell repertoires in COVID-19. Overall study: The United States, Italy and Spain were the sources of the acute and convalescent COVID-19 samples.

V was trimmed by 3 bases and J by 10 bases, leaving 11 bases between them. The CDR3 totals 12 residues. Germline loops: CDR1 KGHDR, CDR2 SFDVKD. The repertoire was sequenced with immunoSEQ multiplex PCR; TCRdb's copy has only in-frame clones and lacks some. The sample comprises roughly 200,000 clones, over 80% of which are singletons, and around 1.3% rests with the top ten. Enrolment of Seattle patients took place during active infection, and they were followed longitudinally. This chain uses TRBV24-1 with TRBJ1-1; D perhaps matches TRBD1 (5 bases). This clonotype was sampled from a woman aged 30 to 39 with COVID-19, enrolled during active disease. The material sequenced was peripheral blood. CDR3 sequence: CATSDPSGTAFF. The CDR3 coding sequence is TGTGCCACCAGTGATCCGAGCGGGACAGCTTTCTTT.